This record looks at one T cell receptor (beta chain) sequence and its context. It is likely a read error, because the conserved phenylalanine at the end of the CDR3 is missing. The DNA is left out, because the CDR3 cannot be placed on it with certainty; the CDR3 is given as TCRdb lists it. The sample comes from a study of tumor-infiltrating lymphocytes in oesophageal squamous cell carcinoma. Germline CDR1 reads SGHTA; CDR2 reads FQGTGA. The CDR3 has 19 residues if both end residues are counted. MiXCR, run by TCRdb on the PCR reads, gives a single entry per CDR3 protein. The sample shows 14,000 or so distinct CDR3 sequences, around 50% of them seen only once.

This receptor was identified in a male donor with esophageal squamous cell carcinoma. Sequencing used esophageal tumor tissue. The chain links TRBV7-3 to TRBJ2-6; the table assigns TRBD1, which was not confirmed against the DNA. The CDR3 protein is CASSPRSGQTSYNEQYFGA.